The present entry profiles one T cell receptor (beta chain) with its context. The CDR3 length is 13 residues. Unmatched junction bases numbered 4, after V lost 3 bases and J lost 6 bases. CDR1 SGHAT and CDR2 FQNNGV come from the germline V gene. These data originate in a study of blood T cell repertoires in COVID-19. Overall study context: There were acute and convalescent COVID-19 samples, and they came from the United States, Italy and Spain. T cells, B-cell-depleted T cells, or PBMCs provided the cDNA or gDNA that served as material.

Original analysis: Estimation of nucleated cell counts relied on the amplification of reference gene primers. Generated by immunoSEQ multiplex PCR, the TCRdb table keeps only in-frame clones and is missing some. That table furnishes V, J and clone size, whereas the DNA furnished D and trimming. The sample gives over 250,000 clones, about nine tenths of which show up once; roughly 2.3% is in the top ten. The specimen was peripheral blood. This clonotype originated in a man aged 50 to 59 with acute or convalescent COVID-19. The rearrangement joins TRBV11-2 to TRBJ2-7, with 8 bases fitting TRBD2. The CDR3 sequence: CASSFSSGLEQYF. In DNA, the CDR3 is TGTGCCAGCAGCTTTTCTAGCGGGCTCGAGCAGTACTTC.